These 21 T cell receptor beta chains originate from one sample sequenced in a study of T-cell memory formation after mild COVID-19. MiXCR, applied by TCRdb to the 5' RACE reads, yields one record per CDR3 protein. This sample has around 440,000 distinct CDR3 sequences, with roughly 18% found just once. The source material was PBMCs or a T cell subset sorted from them (not recorded which). Source of these receptors: an adult woman who had mild COVID-19 (a few samples of this study predate the infection). Cell type and time point are not known.

This clonotype was detected a few times. J is TRBJ2-1 and V is TRBV4-3; D may be TRBD2 (6 bases). Germline V gives CDR1 LGHNA, CDR2 YSLEER. The CDR3 totals 13 residues. Trimming took 1 base from V and 12 from J, leaving 13 bases between them. CDR3 residues: CASSQAGDGRQFF. As DNA, the CDR3 is TGCGCCAGCAGCCAAGCGGGCGACGGGAGGCAGTTCTTC.

The gene calls are TRBV25-1 and TRBJ1-1; 7 bases are a match to TRBD1. Trimming took 2 bases from V and 5 from J; bases not matched to a gene: 8. Germline V gives CDR1 MGHDK, CDR2 SYGVNS. This CDR3 contains 15 residues. The CDR3 DNA follows: TGTGCCAGCAGTGAAAGGGGGCGAGGGTGGACTGAAGCTTTCTTT. Translation: CASSERGRGWTEAFF.

A remark on this clonotype: One end of the junction fails to match germline, which may point to a read error. The chain links TRBV6-1 to TRBJ1-1; D not resolved. The germline CDR1 and CDR2 sequences are MNHNS and SASEGT. The CDR3 sequence is 12 residues long. The CDR3 reads CASNLRETHAIF. The CDR3 coding sequence is TGTGCCAGCAATTTAAGGGAGACGCACGCAATCTTT.

This clonotype has only a few counts. This chain uses TRBV12-3 or TRBV12-4 with TRBJ2-1, with 8 bases lining up with TRBD2. This CDR3 comprises 14 residues. V shed 7 bases and J 2 bases; nucleotides not matched to a gene: 4. CDR3 nucleotide sequence: TGTGCCAGCATAGGCGGGAGGACCTACAATGAGCAGTTCTTC. Its translation: CASIGGRTYNEQFF.

The chain recombines TRBV4-3 with TRBJ2-1; 10 bases map to TRBD2. The CDR3 length is 18 residues. CDR1 and CDR2 (germline): LGHNA, YSLEER. The J segment lost 9 bases and the V segment lost 4 bases, leaving 18 bases of the junction unmatched. CDR3 residues: CASSPRSVLTSGKVEQFF. Here the CDR3 DNA reads TGCGCCAGCAGCCCCCGGTCGGTGTTAACTAGCGGGAAGGTTGAGCAGTTCTTC.

Only a few counts were recorded for this clonotype. This chain uses TRBV9 with TRBJ2-7; 11 nucleotides align to TRBD2. The CDR3 contains 16 residues. Germline lookup yields CDR1 SGDLS and CDR2 YYNGEE. The junction had 9 bases not matched to a gene; V was cut back by 3 bases and J by 4 bases. The DNA for the CDR3 is TGTGCCAGCAGCGCTTCGGGGGGACTAGCGGAATACGAGCAGTACTTC. It encodes CASSASGGLAEYEQYF.

This clonotype was seen a few times. The rearrangement uses TRBV7-8 and TRBJ1-5; D remains ambiguous. V was trimmed by 1 base and J by 4 bases, leaving 11 bases between them. This CDR3 has 15 residues. Germline CDR1 is SGHVS and CDR2 is FQNEAQ. The CDR3 nucleotides are TGTGCCAGCAGCTTAGGCTCGGGGATAAATCAGCCCCAGCATTTT. Translated, it gives CASSLGSGINQPQHF.

CDR3 in amino acids: CASSIVIDANTGELFF. The CDR3 DNA reads TGTGCCAGCAGCATCGTAATAGACGCGAACACCGGGGAGCTGTTTTTT. This chain joins TRBV7-2 and TRBJ2-2, with no clear D. This CDR3 region has 16 residues. V lost 5 bases, J lost 0 bases, and 13 bases lay in between. Germline CDR1 is SGHTA and CDR2 is FQGNSA.

The chain carries TRBV6-2 or TRBV6-3 and TRBJ2-1; TRBD2 matches at 8 bases. Trimming at V came to 5 bases and at J to 6 bases, leaving 3 bases not matched to a gene. Per the germline V gene, CDR1 is MNHEY and CDR2 is SVGEGT. This CDR3 is 13 amino acids long. The CDR3 protein is CASSTGGPNEQFF. In DNA, the CDR3 is TGTGCCAGCAGTACGGGAGGGCCCAATGAGCAGTTCTTC.

The rearrangement uses TRBV7-3 and TRBJ2-1, with 10 bases fitting TRBD2. Trimming cost V 5 bases and J 3 bases; bases outside gene matches: 7. The CDR3 consists of 16 residues. Germline CDR1 reads SGHTA; CDR2 reads FQGTGA. In DNA, the CDR3 is TGTGCCAGCAGCGCCCCTAGCGGGGGTGGCTACAATGAGCAGTTCTTC. Translation gives CASSAPSGGGYNEQFF.

The V gene is TRBV7-2, the J gene TRBJ2-3; 14 bases match TRBD2. The V gene end was trimmed by 3 bases and the J gene end by 7 bases; junction bases not matched to a gene: 6. The CDR3 has 16 residues. From germline, CDR1 is SGHTA and CDR2 FQGNSA. The CDR3 DNA sequence: TGTGCCAGCAGCTTTTACGGGACTAGCGGGAGCTATACGCAGTATTTT. As protein: CASSFYGTSGSYTQYF.

The rearrangement uses TRBV20-1 and TRBJ2-3; perhaps TRBD1 as D (6 bases). Trimming removed 1 base at V and 4 bases at J, with 15 bases between. Germline CDR1 is DFQATT and CDR2 is SNEGSKA (reference sequence). This CDR3 has 15 residues. The CDR3 loop is CSARGQTGIADTQYF. Here the CDR3 DNA reads TGCAGTGCTAGAGGTCAAACAGGGATCGCAGATACGCAGTATTTT.

In this sample, this clonotype turned up many times. The J gene is TRBJ2-4, the V gene TRBV7-8, with 9 bases lining up with TRBD1. CDR1 and CDR2 from the germline V gene are SGHVS and FQNEAQ. The V segment lost 4 bases and the J segment 0 bases; nucleotides outside the gene matches: 13. The CDR3 contains 19 residues. DNA of the CDR3: TGTGCCAGCAGCTCTCGGACAGGGGAAGATATTCTAGCCAAAAACATTCAGTACTTC. Its translation is CASSSRTGEDILAKNIQYF.

The chain couples TRBV12-3 or TRBV12-4 to TRBJ2-5; 9 bases agree with TRBD2. V dropped 6 bases and J dropped 3; count of bases not matched to a gene: 5. This CDR3 is built from 14 residues. The CDR3 coding sequence is TGTGCCAGCAGCCGAGCGGGAGGTAAAGAGACCCAGTACTTC. This codes for CASSRAGGKETQYF.

This clonotype was picked up a small number of times. The chain couples TRBV7-6 to TRBJ1-6, with unresolved D. Deletions cut 7 bases from V and 0 bases from J, with 7 bases between. The CDR3 contains 14 residues. Looked up from germline, CDR1 is SGHVS and CDR2 is FNYEAQ. The CDR3 region has the DNA TGTGCCAGCACCGAGGACTCCTATAATTCACCCCTCCACTTT. It is translated as CASTEDSYNSPLHF.

The CDR3 DNA sequence: TGTGCCAGCAGTCGCCTCCTATCCCGCGGCGGCACAGATACGCAGTATTTT. Amino acid sequence: CASSRLLSRGGTDTQYF. The chain joins TRBV6-5 to TRBJ2-3; D not certain. Germline assignment: CDR1 MNHEY and CDR2 SVGAGI. This CDR3 is 17 amino acids long. Trimming left V 5 bases short and J 1 base short, with 19 bases between.

J is TRBJ2-5 and V is TRBV7-6, with D possibly being TRBD2 (5 bases). Trimming removed 5 bases from V and 4 bases from J, with 23 bases in between. Looked up from germline, CDR1 is SGHVS and CDR2 is FNYEAQ. The CDR3 is made up of 17 amino acids. The CDR3: CASSPVTGIPRGETQYF. The CDR3 DNA reads TGTGCCAGCAGCCCGGTTACCGGGATTCCCCGTGGAGAGACCCAGTACTTC.

This clonotype was picked up a small number of times. The CDR3 DNA follows: TGCGCCAGCAGCCAAGATATAGCGGGAGGCTATGAGCAGTTCTTC. It yields the protein CASSQDIAGGYEQFF. This chain joins TRBV4-3 and TRBJ2-1; 10 positions match TRBD2. CDR3 length: 15 amino acids. Losses at the gene ends were 0 bases for V and 8 bases for J; bases not matched to a gene: 4. Germline V gene lookup returns CDR1 LGHNA and CDR2 YSLEER.

About this clonotype: At one of its ends the junction is not consistent with the germline gene, which may arise from a read error. The V gene is TRBV2, the J gene TRBJ2-7; D is uncertain. In germline, CDR1 is SNHLY, CDR2 FYNNEI. This CDR3 spans 15 amino acids. As DNA, the CDR3 is TGTGCCAGAAGTGCGCAGTCAGCATTAACCTACGAGCAGTACTTC. It translates to CARSAQSALTYEQYF.

This sequence joins TRBV4-3 and TRBJ2-7; TRBD2 agrees at 7 bases. This CDR3 comprises 15 residues. The V gene end was trimmed by 3 bases and the J gene end by 5 bases; junction bases not matched to a gene: 10. The germline V gene has CDR1 LGHNA and CDR2 YSLEER. CDR3 nucleotide sequence: TGCGCCAGCAGCCAGACGCTAGCGGCGGGGGACGAGCAGTACTTC. Its protein product is CASSQTLAAGDEQYF.

This clonotype was counted many times. V usage is TRBV7-9 and J usage is TRBJ1-6; TRBD1 might be the D (5 bases). The V gene's germline CDR1 is SEHNR and CDR2 FQNEAQ (reference sequence). The CDR3 totals 14 residues. V was shortened by 2 bases and J by 5 bases, with 7 bases between the two germline ends. CDR3 sequence: CASSLSGNNSPLHF. The CDR3 region has the DNA TGTGCCAGCAGCTTATCAGGGAATAATTCACCCCTCCACTTT.